This T cell receptor beta chain was retrieved from a study of T-cell memory formation after mild COVID-19. Study as a whole: TCR clusters showed largely donor specificity.

General study findings and limits: For contracting clones, CD4+ ones sat mainly in CM and EM, CD8+ in EMRA.

TCR alpha and TCR beta cDNA libraries carrying sample barcodes and UMIs were produced by 5'RACE using constant-segment primers. Using its own MiXCR run on the 5' RACE reads, TCRdb lists one record per CDR3 protein. The sample holds roughly 100,000 distinct CDR3 sequences; roughly 12% are singletons and the top ten take more than 25%. Trimming left V 4 bases short and J 0 bases short, with 12 bases between. Germline V gene lookup returns CDR1 SGDLS and CDR2 YYNGEE. The CDR3 covers 15 residues. As concerns this clonotype: The target antigen is unknown.

The source is an adult woman who had mild COVID-19 (a few samples of this study predate the infection). Cell type and time point are not known. Sequencing input: PBMCs or a T cell subset sorted from them (not recorded which). The V gene is TRBV9, the J gene TRBJ2-3, with D perhaps matching TRBD2 (5 bases). The DNA of the CDR3 is TGTGCCAGCAGCAGTCAGCGGTCTAGCACAGATACGCAGTATTTT. Its translation: CASSSQRSSTDTQYF.